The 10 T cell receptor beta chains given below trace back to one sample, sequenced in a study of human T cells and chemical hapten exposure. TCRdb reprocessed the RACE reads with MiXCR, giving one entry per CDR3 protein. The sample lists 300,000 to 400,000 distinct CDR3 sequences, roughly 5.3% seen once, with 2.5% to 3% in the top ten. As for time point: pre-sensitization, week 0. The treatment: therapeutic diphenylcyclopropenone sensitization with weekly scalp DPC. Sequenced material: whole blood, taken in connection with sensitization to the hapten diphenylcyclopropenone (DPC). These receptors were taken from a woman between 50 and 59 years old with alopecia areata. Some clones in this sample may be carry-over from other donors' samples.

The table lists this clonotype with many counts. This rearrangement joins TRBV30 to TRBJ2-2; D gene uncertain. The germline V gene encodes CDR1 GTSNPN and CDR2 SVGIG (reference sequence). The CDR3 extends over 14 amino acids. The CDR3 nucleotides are TGTGCTCTGAAATGGGGTCCGAACACCGGGGAGCTGTTTTTT. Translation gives CALKWGPNTGELFF.

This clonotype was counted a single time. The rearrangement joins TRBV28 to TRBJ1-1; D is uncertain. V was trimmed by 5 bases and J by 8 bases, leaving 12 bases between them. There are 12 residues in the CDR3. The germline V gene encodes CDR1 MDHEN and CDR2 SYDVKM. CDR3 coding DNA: TGTGCCAGCAGTATCGGACTGAGGGAAGCTTTCTTT. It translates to CASSIGLREAFF.

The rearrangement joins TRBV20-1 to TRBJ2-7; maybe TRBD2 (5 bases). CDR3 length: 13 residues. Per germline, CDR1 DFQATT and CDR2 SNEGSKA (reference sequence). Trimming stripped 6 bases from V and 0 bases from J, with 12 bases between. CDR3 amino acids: CSAPSTTSYEQYF. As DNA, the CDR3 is TGCAGTGCACCGTCGACTACCTCCTACGAGCAGTACTTC.

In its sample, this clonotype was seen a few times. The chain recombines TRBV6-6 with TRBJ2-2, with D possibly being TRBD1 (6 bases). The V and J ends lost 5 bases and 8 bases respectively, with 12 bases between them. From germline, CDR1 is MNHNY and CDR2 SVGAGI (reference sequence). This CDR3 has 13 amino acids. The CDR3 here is CASSNYRDGELFF. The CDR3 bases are TGTGCCAGCAGTAACTACAGGGATGGGGAGCTGTTTTTT.

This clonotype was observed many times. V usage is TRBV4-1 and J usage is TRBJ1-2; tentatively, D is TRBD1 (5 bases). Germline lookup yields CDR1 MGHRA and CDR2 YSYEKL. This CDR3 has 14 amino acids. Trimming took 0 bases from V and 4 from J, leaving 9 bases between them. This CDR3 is CASSQEEGSYGYTF. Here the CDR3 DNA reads TGCGCCAGCAGCCAAGAGGAGGGGTCCTATGGCTACACCTTC.

For the CDR3, the DNA is TGTGCCAGCAGTCCCGGGACAGGTCTCGGAAAACTGTTTTTT. Translating it yields CASSPGTGLGKLFF. This chain connects TRBV5-6 to TRBJ1-4; 8 positions match TRBD1. The CDR3 loop spans 14 amino acids. V shed 5 bases and J 10 bases; nucleotides not matched to a gene: 10. Per germline, CDR1 SGHDT and CDR2 YYEEEE.

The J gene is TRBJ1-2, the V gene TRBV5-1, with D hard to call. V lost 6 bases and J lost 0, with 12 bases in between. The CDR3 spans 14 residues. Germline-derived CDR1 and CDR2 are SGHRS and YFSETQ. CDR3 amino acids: CASTPTDPNYGYTF. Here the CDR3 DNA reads TGCGCCAGCACCCCGACCGACCCTAACTATGGCTACACCTTC.

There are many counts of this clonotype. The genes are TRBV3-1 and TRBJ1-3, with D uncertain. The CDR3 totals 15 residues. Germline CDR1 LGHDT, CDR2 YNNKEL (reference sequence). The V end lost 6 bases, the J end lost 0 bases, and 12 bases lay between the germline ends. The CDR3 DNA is TGTGCCAGCAGTGGACTGCGGGGCTCTGGAAACACCATATATTTT. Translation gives CASSGLRGSGNTIYF.

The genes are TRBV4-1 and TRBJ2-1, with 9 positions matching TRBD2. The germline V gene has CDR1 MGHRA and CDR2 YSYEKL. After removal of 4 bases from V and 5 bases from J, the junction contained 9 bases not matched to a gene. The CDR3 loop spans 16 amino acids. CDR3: CASSLFSLAGDNEQFF. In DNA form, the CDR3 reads TGCGCCAGCAGCCTTTTTTCACTAGCGGGTGACAATGAGCAGTTCTTC.

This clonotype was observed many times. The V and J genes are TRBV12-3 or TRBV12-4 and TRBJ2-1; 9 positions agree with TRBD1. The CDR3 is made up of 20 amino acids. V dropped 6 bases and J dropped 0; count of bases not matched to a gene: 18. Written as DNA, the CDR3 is TGTGCCAGCAGCCATCCGGGACAGGGAAGGATCCAGAGCTCCTACAATGAGCAGTTCTTC. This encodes CASSHPGQGRIQSSYNEQFF.